Below, one T cell receptor (beta chain) is given with its context. The data derive from a study of blood T cell repertoires in COVID-19. Overall study: COVID-19 samples from acute and convalescent phases originated in the United States, Italy and Spain. T cells, B-cell-depleted T cells, or PBMCs supplied cDNA or gDNA.

Per the study methods: Quantification of nucleated cells was approximated via reference gene primer amplification. Sequencing was performed with immunoSEQ multiplex PCR; in TCRdb, only in-frame clones are kept and a portion is missing. V and J calls and clone size are given by that table; D and trimming were obtained from the DNA. In the table there are 90,000 to 95,000 clones, 88% of which are singletons. Sequenced material: peripheral blood. This receptor was obtained from a woman of 80 years or more with active COVID-19.

The CDR3, as DNA: TGTGCCAGCAGTCGACAGGGGGCATACATTGAAAAACTGTTTTTT. Encoded protein: CASSRQGAYIEKLFF. The rearrangement joins TRBV2 to TRBJ1-4, with TRBD1 identical over 10 bases. Per germline, CDR1 SNHLY and CDR2 FYNNEI. The ends lost 5 bases at V and 7 bases at J; junction bases unmatched: 7. The CDR3 runs to 15 residues.